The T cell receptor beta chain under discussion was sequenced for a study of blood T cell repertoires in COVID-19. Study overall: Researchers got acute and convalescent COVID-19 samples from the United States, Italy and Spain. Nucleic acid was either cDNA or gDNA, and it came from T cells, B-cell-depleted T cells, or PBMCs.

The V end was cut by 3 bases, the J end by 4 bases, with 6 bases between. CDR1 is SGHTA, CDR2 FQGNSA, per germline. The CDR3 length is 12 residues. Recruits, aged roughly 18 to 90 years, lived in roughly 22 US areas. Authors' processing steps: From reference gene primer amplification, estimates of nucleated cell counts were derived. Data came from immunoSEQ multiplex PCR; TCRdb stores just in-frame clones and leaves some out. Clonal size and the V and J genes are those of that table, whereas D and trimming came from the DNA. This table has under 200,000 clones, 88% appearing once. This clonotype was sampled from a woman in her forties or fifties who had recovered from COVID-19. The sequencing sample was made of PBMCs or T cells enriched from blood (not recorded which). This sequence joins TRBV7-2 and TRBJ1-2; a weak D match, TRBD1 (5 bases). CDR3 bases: TGTGCCAGCAGCTTGGGGGGCTATGGCTACACCTTC. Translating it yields CASSLGGYGYTF.